At least ten counts were recorded for the clone carrying this T cell receptor (beta chain). A single record per CDR3 protein comes from TCRdb applying MiXCR to the 5' RACE reads. The sample has 15,000 to 20,000 distinct CDR3 sequences, 9.2% seen once; the top ten hold 20%. This entry comes from a study of spatial heterogeneity in lung cancer. The CDR3 sequence is 13 residues long. The germline gives CDR1 MNHEY, CDR2 SMNVEV (reference sequence). V was clipped by 5 bases and J by 2 bases, with 9 bases between them. Time point given: blood at routine non-recurrence follow-up after resection. This clonotype originated in a male donor with early-stage non-small cell lung cancer. The chain joins TRBV27 to TRBJ1-1; possibly TRBD1 for D (6 bases). The material sequenced was PBMCs, taken at follow-up. The CDR3 DNA sequence: TGTGCCAGCAGTAGGACAGAAAACACTGAAGCTTTCTTT. Encoded protein: CASSRTENTEAFF.